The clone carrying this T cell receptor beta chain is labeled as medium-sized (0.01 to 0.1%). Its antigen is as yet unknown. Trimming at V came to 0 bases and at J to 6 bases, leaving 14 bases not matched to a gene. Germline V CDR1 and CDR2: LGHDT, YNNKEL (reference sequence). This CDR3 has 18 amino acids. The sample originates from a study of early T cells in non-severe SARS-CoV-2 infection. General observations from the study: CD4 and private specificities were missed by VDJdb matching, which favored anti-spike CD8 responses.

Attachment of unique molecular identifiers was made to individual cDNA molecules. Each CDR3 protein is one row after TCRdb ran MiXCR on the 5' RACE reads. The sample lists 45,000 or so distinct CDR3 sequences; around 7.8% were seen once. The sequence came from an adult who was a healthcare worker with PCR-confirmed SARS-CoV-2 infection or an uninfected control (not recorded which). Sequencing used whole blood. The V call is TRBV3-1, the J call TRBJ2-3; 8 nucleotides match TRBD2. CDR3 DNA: TGTGCCAGCAGCCAAGATCGCGGTAGCGGGGACTCGGGGGATACGCAGTATTTT. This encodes CASSQDRGSGDSGDTQYF.